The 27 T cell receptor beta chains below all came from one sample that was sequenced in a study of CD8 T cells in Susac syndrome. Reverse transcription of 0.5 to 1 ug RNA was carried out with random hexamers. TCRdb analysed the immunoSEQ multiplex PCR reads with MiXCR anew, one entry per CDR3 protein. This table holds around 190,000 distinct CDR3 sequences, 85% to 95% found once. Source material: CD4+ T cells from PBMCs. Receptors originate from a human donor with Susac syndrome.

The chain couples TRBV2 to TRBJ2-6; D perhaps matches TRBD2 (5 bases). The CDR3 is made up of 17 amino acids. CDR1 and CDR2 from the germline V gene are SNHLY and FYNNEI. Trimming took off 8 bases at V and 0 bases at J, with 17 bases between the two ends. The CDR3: CASVKRQATSGANVLTF. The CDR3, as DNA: TGTGCCAGCGTAAAGCGGCAGGCGACCTCTGGGGCCAACGTCCTGACTTTC.

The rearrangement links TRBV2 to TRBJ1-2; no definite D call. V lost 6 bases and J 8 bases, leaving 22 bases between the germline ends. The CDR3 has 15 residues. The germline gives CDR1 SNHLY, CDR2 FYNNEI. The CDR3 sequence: CASSVSPRQYGGYTF. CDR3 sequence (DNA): TGTGCCAGCAGCGTCTCCCCCAGGCAGTATGGCGGCTACACCTTC.

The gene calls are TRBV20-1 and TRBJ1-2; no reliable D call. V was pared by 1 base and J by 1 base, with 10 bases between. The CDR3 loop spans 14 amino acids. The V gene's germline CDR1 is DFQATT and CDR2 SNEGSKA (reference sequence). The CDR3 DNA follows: TGCAGTGCTAGAGCGGAGACCCTTAACTATGGCTACACCTTC. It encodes CSARAETLNYGYTF.

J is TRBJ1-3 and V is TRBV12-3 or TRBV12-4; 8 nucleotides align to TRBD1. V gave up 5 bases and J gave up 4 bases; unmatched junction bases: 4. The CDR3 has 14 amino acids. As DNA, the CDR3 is TGTGCCAGCAGTACCTGGACAGGGGGAAACACCATATATTTT. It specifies CASSTWTGGNTIYF.

CDR3 nucleotide sequence: TGTGCCAGCAGCTCTCAAGGGTGGGGGAATCAGCCCCAGCATTTT. Translated: CASSSQGWGNQPQHF. The chain uses TRBV5-6 and TRBJ1-5, with a weak D call TRBD1 (5 bases). Germline assignment: CDR1 SGHDT and CDR2 YYEEEE. The CDR3 runs to 15 residues. Trimming left V 3 bases short and J 4 bases short, with 14 bases between.

This chain's CDR3 is CSAPIAGKETQYF. Here the CDR3 DNA reads TGCAGTGCTCCAATAGCGGGGAAAGAGACCCAGTACTTC. This chain connects TRBV20-1 to TRBJ2-5; 8 bases match TRBD2. Germline V gene sequence: CDR1 DFQATT, CDR2 SNEGSKA (reference sequence). CDR3 length equals 13 residues. V shed 5 bases, J shed 3 bases, and the junction held 5 bases outside the gene matches.

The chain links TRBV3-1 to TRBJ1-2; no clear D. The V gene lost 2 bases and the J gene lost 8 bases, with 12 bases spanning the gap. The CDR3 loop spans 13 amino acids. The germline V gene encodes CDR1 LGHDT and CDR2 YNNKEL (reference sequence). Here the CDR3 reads CASSQLRFEGYTF. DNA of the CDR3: TGTGCCAGCAGCCAACTAAGGTTTGAAGGCTACACCTTC.

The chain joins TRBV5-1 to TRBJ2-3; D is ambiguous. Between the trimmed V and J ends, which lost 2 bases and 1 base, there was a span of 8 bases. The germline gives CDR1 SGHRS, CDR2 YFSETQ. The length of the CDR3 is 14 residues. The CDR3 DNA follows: TGCGCCAGCAGCTTTTTGTCGGGCACAGATACGCAGTATTTT. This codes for CASSFLSGTDTQYF.

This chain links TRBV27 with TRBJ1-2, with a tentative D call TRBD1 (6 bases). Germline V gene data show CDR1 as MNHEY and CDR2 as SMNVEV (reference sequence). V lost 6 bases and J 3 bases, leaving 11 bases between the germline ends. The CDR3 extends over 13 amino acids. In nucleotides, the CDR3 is TGTGCCAGCAGGGACCCAGGGGACTATGGCTACACCTTC. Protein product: CASRDPGDYGYTF.

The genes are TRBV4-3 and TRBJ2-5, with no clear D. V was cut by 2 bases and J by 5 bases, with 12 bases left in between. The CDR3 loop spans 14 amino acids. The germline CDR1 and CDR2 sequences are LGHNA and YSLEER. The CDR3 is CASSQQRSVETQYF. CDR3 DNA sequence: TGCGCCAGCAGCCAACAGCGCAGCGTCGAGACCCAGTACTTC.

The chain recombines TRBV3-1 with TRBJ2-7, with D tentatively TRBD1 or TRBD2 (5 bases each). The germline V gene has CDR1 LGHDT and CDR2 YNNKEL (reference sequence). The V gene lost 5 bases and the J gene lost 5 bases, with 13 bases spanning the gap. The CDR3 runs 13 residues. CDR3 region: CASSYGTRDEQYF. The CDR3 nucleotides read TGTGCCAGCAGCTATGGGACGAGGGACGAGCAGTACTTC.

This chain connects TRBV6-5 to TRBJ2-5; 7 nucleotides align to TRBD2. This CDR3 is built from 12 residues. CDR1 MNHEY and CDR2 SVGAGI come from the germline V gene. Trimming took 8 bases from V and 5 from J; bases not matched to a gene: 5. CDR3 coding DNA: TGTGCCAGCTACGGGGGAGGGGAGACCCAGTACTTC. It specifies CASYGGGETQYF.

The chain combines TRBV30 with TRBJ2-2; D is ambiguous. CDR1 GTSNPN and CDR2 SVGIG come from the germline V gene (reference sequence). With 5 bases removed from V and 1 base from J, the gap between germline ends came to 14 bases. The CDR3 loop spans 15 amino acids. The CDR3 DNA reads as TGTGCCTGGTCGGACGGTTTTCTGAACACCGGGGAGCTGTTTTTT. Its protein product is CAWSDGFLNTGELFF.

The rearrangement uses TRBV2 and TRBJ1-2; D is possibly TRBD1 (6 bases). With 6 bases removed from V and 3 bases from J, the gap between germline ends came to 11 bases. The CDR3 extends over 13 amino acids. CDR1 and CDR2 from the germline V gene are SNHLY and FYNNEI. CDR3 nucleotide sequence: TGTGCCAGCAGGCCAGGGGACTACTATGGCTACACCTTC. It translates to CASRPGDYYGYTF.

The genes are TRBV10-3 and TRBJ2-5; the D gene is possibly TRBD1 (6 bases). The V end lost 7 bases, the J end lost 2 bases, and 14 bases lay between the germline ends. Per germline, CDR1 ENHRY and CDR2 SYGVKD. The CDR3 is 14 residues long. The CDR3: CAITDSASQETQYF. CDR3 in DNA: TGTGCCATCACGGACAGTGCTTCACAAGAGACCCAGTACTTC.

DNA of the CDR3: TGTGCCAGCAGCGTAGCCCGGGGAGGGGGCATGGAAGAGCAGTACTTC. It is translated as CASSVARGGGMEEQYF. The rearrangement uses TRBV9 and TRBJ2-7; possibly TRBD1 or TRBD2 for D (7 bases each). The CDR3 is made up of 16 amino acids. V gave up 0 bases and J gave up 7 bases, with 20 bases separating them. Germline V CDR1 and CDR2: SGDLS, YYNGEE.

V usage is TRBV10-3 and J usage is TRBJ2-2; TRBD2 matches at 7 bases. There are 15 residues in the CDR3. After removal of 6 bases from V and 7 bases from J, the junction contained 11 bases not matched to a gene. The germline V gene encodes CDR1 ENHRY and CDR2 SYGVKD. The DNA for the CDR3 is TGTGCCATCAGGCCGGGACTACCCACTGGCGGGGAGCTGTTTTTT. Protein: CAIRPGLPTGGELFF.

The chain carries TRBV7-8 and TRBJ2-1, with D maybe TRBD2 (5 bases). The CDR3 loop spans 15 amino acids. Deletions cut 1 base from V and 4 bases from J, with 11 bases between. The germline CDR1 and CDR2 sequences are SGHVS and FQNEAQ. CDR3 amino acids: CASSLDISAYNEQFF. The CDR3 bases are TGTGCCAGCAGCTTAGATATTAGCGCTTACAATGAGCAGTTCTTC.

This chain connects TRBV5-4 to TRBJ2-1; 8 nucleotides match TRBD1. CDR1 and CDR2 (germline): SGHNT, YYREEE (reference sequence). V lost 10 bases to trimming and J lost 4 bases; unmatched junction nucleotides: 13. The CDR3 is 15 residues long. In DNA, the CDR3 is TGTGCCTACGAAGGACAGGGCAGAAAATACAATGAGCAGTTCTTC. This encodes CAYEGQGRKYNEQFF.

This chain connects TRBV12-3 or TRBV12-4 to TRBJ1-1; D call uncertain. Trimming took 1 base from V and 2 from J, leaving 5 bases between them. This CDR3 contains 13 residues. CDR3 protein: CASSLGSNTEAFF. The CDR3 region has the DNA TGTGCCAGCAGTTTAGGAAGTAACACTGAAGCTTTCTTT.

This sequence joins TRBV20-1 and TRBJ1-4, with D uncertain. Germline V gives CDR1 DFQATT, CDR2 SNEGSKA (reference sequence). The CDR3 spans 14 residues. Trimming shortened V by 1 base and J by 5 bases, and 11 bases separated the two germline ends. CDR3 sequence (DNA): TGCAGTGCTAGAGTAAAAAGCCCCAATGAAAAACTGTTTTTT. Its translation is CSARVKSPNEKLFF.

CDR3 bases: TGTGCCAGCACCCTCTACGATACCGGGGAGCTGTTTTTT. It encodes CASTLYDTGELFF. The chain couples TRBV11-2 to TRBJ2-2; D remains unclear. The length of the CDR3 is 13 residues. V was cut by 7 bases and J by 5 bases, with 11 bases left in between. In germline, CDR1 is SGHAT, CDR2 FQNNGV. The variable domain in full, completed from reference TRBV11-2 and TRBJ2-2, reads EAGVAQSPRYKIIEKRQSVAFWCNPISGHATLYWYQQILGQGPKLLIQFQNNGVVDDSQLPKDRFSAERLKGVDSTLKIQPAKLEDSAVYLCASTLYDTGELFFGEGSRLTVL.

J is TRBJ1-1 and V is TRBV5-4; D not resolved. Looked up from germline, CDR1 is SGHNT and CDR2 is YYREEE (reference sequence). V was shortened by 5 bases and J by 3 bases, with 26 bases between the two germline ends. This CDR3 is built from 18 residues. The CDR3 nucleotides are TGTGCCAGCAGGCCTAGGCTCGTGGAGGACGTCGCGGACACTGAAGCTTTCTTT. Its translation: CASRPRLVEDVADTEAFF.

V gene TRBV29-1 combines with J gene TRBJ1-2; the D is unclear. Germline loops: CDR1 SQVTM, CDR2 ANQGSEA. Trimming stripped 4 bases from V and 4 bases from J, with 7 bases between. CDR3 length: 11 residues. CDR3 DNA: TGCAGCGTTGGGTCAGGCTATGGCTACACCTTC. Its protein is CSVGSGYGYTF.

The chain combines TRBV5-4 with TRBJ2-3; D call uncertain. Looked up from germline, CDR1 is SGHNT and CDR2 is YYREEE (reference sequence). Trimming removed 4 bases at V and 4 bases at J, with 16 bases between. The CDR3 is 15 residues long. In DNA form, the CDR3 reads TGTGCCAGCAGCCTAGACCTTGGGGTGTCAGATACGCAGTATTTT. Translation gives CASSLDLGVSDTQYF.

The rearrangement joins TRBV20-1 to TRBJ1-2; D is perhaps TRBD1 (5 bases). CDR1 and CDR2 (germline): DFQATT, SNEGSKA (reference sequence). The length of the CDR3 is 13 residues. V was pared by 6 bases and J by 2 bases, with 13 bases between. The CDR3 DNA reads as TGCAGTGCCAGCCAGGGCTCAAACTATGGCTACACCTTC. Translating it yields CSASQGSNYGYTF.

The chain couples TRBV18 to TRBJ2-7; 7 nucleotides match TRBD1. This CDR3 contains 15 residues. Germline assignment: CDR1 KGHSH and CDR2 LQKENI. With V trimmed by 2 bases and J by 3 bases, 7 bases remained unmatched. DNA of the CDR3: TGTGCCAGCTCACCAATAACCAGACAGGGCTACGAGCAGTACTTC. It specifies CASSPITRQGYEQYF.